This T cell receptor (beta chain) derives from a study of blood T cell repertoires in COVID-19. Study in general: Italy, Spain and the United States were the sources of the convalescent and acute COVID-19 samples. PBMCs, B-cell-depleted T cells, or T cells were the source of the cDNA or gDNA that made up the material.

V was pared by 5 bases and J by 3 bases, with 8 bases between. Germline V gene lookup returns CDR1 SNHLY and CDR2 FYNNEI. This CDR3 has 13 residues. As originally analysed: Reference gene primer amplification gave nucleated cell count estimates. The data were produced by immunoSEQ multiplex PCR, yet TCRdb's version contains in-frame clones alone and is incomplete. V and J calls plus clone size are reproduced from that table; the DNA served to infer D and trimming. This sample carries around 32,000 clones, approximately 86% of them seen once, and the ten largest clones take about 5.5%. V usage is TRBV2 and J usage is TRBJ1-5; no firm D call. The receptor was isolated from a woman of 80 years or more with active or convalescent COVID-19. Sequencing input: peripheral blood. In DNA, the CDR3 is TGTGCCAGCAGTTTGGAGACCAATCAGCCCCAGCATTTT. It encodes CASSLETNQPQHF.